This entry lists 20 T cell receptor beta chains sequenced from one sample in a study of CD8 T cells in ankylosing spondylitis. TCRdb recomputed calls from the 5' RACE reads with MiXCR, one row per CDR3 protein. The sample consists of over 150,000 distinct CDR3 sequences, approximately 18% of them appearing once. Sequencing used blood, either unsorted or a sorted T cell fraction (not recorded which). Receptors were obtained from a male donor aged 10 to 30 with ankylosing spondylitis or in good health (not recorded which).

This clonotype was recorded at least ten times. The V call is TRBV12-3 or TRBV12-4, the J call TRBJ1-2; no reliable D call. With 1 base removed from V and 4 bases from J, the gap between germline ends came to 10 bases. The CDR3 consists of 14 residues. CDR3: CASSLGHSSYGYTF. The CDR3 nucleotides are TGTGCCAGCAGTTTAGGACATTCCTCCTATGGCTACACCTTC.

This clonotype was recorded at least ten times. The rearrangement joins TRBV7-6 to TRBJ2-5; TRBD1 agrees at 7 bases. Per germline, CDR1 SGHVS and CDR2 FNYEAQ. Trimming cost V 7 bases and J 3 bases; bases outside gene matches: 20. This CDR3 has 18 amino acids. The CDR3 protein is CASTKLLGDRELEETQYF. The DNA of the CDR3 is TGTGCCAGCACCAAACTGCTAGGGGACAGAGAGTTGGAAGAGACCCAGTACTTC.

In its sample, this clonotype was seen many times. The chain joins TRBV7-9 to TRBJ2-1; D is unclear. CDR1 SEHNR and CDR2 FQNEAQ come from the germline V gene (reference sequence). There are 10 residues in the CDR3. Trimming took 5 bases from V and 9 from J, leaving 5 bases between them. The CDR3 bases are TGTGCCAGCAGCGGCGGTGAGCAGTTCTTC. Translating it yields CASSGGEQFF.

In its sample, this clonotype was seen many times. The chain links TRBV5-5 to TRBJ2-4; no definite D call. V was shortened by 4 bases and J by 5 bases, with 16 bases between the two germline ends. CDR3 length: 15 amino acids. Germline CDR1 reads SGHKS; CDR2 reads YYEKEE (reference sequence). CDR3 in DNA: TGTGCCAGCAGCCCTACCCGGGCAGGCGAAAACATTCAGTACTTC. This gives the protein CASSPTRAGENIQYF.

This clonotype was detected ten times or more. The genes are TRBV6-6 and TRBJ2-1; 12 positions match TRBD2. The CDR3 spans 17 residues. Germline loops: CDR1 MNHNY, CDR2 SVGAGI (reference sequence). The V segment lost 2 bases and the J segment 4 bases; nucleotides outside the gene matches: 6. The CDR3 bases are TGTGCCAGCAGTTACGGAGAGCTAGCGGGAGGGTACAATGAGCAGTTCTTC. Its translation is CASSYGELAGGYNEQFF.

This clonotype was recorded many times. The genes are TRBV6-2 or TRBV6-3 and TRBJ1-1; D may be TRBD1 (6 bases). V was shortened by 7 bases and J by 7 bases, with 16 bases between the two germline ends. There are 13 residues in the CDR3. From germline, CDR1 is MNHEY and CDR2 SVGEGT. The chain's CDR3 is CASKGGGTGEAFF. CDR3 DNA: TGTGCCAGCAAGGGGGGTGGAACAGGTGAAGCTTTCTTT.

This clonotype was picked up many times. The V call is TRBV7-2, the J call TRBJ2-3; D is possibly TRBD1 (5 bases). Germline lookup yields CDR1 SGHTA and CDR2 FQGNSA. The CDR3 runs to 17 residues. The V and J ends lost 4 bases and 2 bases respectively, with 19 bases between them. The chain's CDR3 is CASSYRGPDKYTDTQYF. In DNA form, the CDR3 reads TGTGCCAGCAGCTACAGAGGACCGGACAAGTACACAGATACGCAGTATTTT.

This clonotype was observed many times. This sequence joins TRBV7-2 and TRBJ2-3, with a weak D call TRBD2 (7 bases). V lost 2 bases, J lost 4 bases, and 13 bases lay in between. CDR3 size: 15 residues. In germline, CDR1 is SGHTA, CDR2 FQGNSA. The CDR3, as DNA: TGTGCCAGCAGCTTAAGGGGGGGCCGCGCAGATACGCAGTATTTT. Protein product: CASSLRGGRADTQYF.

The table lists this clonotype with many counts. The chain combines TRBV7-7 with TRBJ2-3, with 9 bases identical to TRBD2. Germline CDR1 reads SSHAT; CDR2 reads FNYEAQ (reference sequence). After removal of 5 bases from V and 2 bases from J, the junction contained 2 bases not matched to a gene. The CDR3 extends over 14 amino acids. The DNA of the CDR3 is TGTGCCAGCAGCGTGGGACTAGCCACAGATACGCAGTATTTT. The encoded protein is CASSVGLATDTQYF.

This clonotype was found many times. V usage is TRBV5-1 and J usage is TRBJ2-3; D is perhaps TRBD2 (5 bases). V was shortened by 5 bases and J by 4 bases, with 8 bases between the two germline ends. Germline CDR1 is SGHRS and CDR2 is YFSETQ. The CDR3 contains 12 residues. The CDR3 DNA follows: TGCGCCAGCAGGAGGGAGTCAGATACGCAGTATTTT. Translating it yields CASRRESDTQYF.

This clonotype was seen repeatedly, ten times or more. The J gene is TRBJ2-1, the V gene TRBV5-1; D ambiguous. Germline loops: CDR1 SGHRS, CDR2 YFSETQ. This CDR3 comprises 13 residues. With 0 bases removed from V and 4 bases from J, the gap between germline ends came to 5 bases. The DNA for the CDR3 is TGCGCCAGCAGCTTGGGGCCGTACAATGAGCAGTTCTTC. It yields the protein CASSLGPYNEQFF.

This clonotype was picked up many times. The chain combines TRBV3-1 with TRBJ2-2; 7 positions match TRBD1. CDR1 LGHDT and CDR2 YNNKEL come from the germline V gene (reference sequence). The CDR3 is 13 amino acids. The V gene end was trimmed by 4 bases and the J gene end by 7 bases; junction bases not matched to a gene: 3. This CDR3 reads CASSRQGGGELFF. CDR3 DNA sequence: TGTGCCAGCAGCCGACAGGGTGGCGGGGAGCTGTTTTTT.

The chain employs TRBV7-9 and TRBJ2-1, with D unclear. Germline loops: CDR1 SEHNR, CDR2 FQNEAQ (reference sequence). Trimming stripped 3 bases from V and 5 bases from J, with 5 bases between. The CDR3 has 12 residues. In nucleotides, the CDR3 is TGTGCCAGCAGCTTGTCCCACAATGAGCAGTTCTTC. Protein: CASSLSHNEQFF.

This clonotype was counted ten times or more. This chain connects TRBV29-1 to TRBJ2-2; TRBD1 matches at 7 bases. Germline values: CDR1 SQVTM, CDR2 ANQGSEA. Trimming cost V 7 bases and J 1 base; bases outside gene matches: 6. The CDR3 has 14 amino acids. The CDR3 spells CSAGRQGNTGELFF. In nucleotides, the CDR3 is TGCAGCGCTGGGAGACAGGGGAACACCGGGGAGCTGTTTTTT.

This clonotype was seen a few times. This chain joins TRBV12-3 or TRBV12-4 and TRBJ1-5; D gene ambiguous. The germline V and J ends were trimmed by 6 bases and 9 bases, with 9 bases remaining between them. The CDR3 totals 11 residues. CDR3 loop: CASSPGVPQHF. CDR3 coding DNA: TGTGCCAGCAGCCCTGGGGTGCCCCAGCATTTT.

This clonotype was seen a few times. The chain carries TRBV7-2 and TRBJ2-6; unclear D gene. CDR1 and CDR2 from the germline V gene are SGHTA and FQGNSA. The CDR3 is made up of 14 amino acids. V lost 1 base, J lost 3 bases, and 4 bases lay in between. The CDR3 coding sequence is TGTGCCAGCAGCTTAGTTAGTGGGGCCAACGTCCTGACTTTC. It encodes CASSLVSGANVLTF.

This clonotype was observed many times. J is TRBJ2-3 and V is TRBV3-1; D gene unclear. The V and J ends lost 8 bases and 3 bases respectively, with 18 bases between them. Per germline, CDR1 LGHDT and CDR2 YNNKEL (reference sequence). This CDR3 contains 15 residues. The CDR3 sequence: CASRSRALPTDTQYF. Written as DNA, the CDR3 is TGTGCCAGCCGGAGCCGGGCGCTACCGACAGATACGCAGTATTTT.

This clonotype came up many times. The chain carries TRBV19 and TRBJ1-1; D perhaps matches TRBD1 (5 bases). The CDR3 extends over 13 amino acids. The germline gives CDR1 LNHDA, CDR2 SQIVND (reference sequence). Deletions cut 3 bases from V and 5 bases from J, with 10 bases between. The CDR3 DNA reads TGTGCCAGTAGTATTTGGGGGGGGACTGAAGCTTTCTTT. It translates to CASSIWGGTEAFF.

This clonotype was seen repeatedly, ten times or more. This chain uses TRBV11-2 with TRBJ2-2, with no clear D. The V and J ends lost 1 base and 7 bases respectively, with 10 bases between them. The germline V gene encodes CDR1 SGHAT and CDR2 FQNNGV. The CDR3 spans 14 residues. The CDR3 region is CASSLGFEIGELFF. The CDR3 nucleotides read TGTGCCAGCAGCTTAGGATTTGAGATCGGGGAGCTGTTTTTT.

The J gene is TRBJ2-5, the V gene TRBV29-1; the D call may be TRBD1 or TRBD2 (6 bases each). The CDR3 has 12 residues. The germline V gene encodes CDR1 SQVTM and CDR2 ANQGSEA. V lost 3 bases to trimming and J lost 4 bases, with 9 bases between them. CDR3 residues: CSVEEGGETQYF. In nucleotides, the CDR3 is TGCAGCGTTGAGGAGGGGGGAGAGACCCAGTACTTC.